These T cell receptor beta chains were read from a single sample in a study of shared clonotypes between healthy human individuals. The assay was immunoSEQ multiplex PCR, and TCRdb's table has in-frame clones only and misses some. In the table there are around 2.1 million clones, 85% to 95% of which are singletons. Material: naive CD8+ T cells from PBMCs. All receptors come from a man aged 18 to 29 in good health. Some clones in this sample may be carry-over from other donors' samples. Both conserved end residues are part of each CDR3. The order of the fields is V gene, J gene, clone size, D gene, CDR3 protein, CDR3 DNA. The D gene is left open where the match is weak. Clone size appears in some rows only: once, few, many, or a class for an expanded clone.

TRBV7-8	TRBJ2-7	.	.	CASSFRGRDGEQYF	TGTGCCAGCAGCTTCAGGGGTCGGGATGGCGAGCAGTACTTC
TRBV15	TRBJ2-7	.	.	CATSSSTSGSGPLLGQYF	TGTGCCACCAGCAGCTCCACCTCGGGGAGCGGACCCTTATTGGGGCAGTACTTC
TRBV15	TRBJ2-5	.	TRBD2	CATADGLAGGRETQYF	TGTGCCACCGCCGATGGACTAGCGGGAGGTCGAGAGACCCAGTACTTC
TRBV28	TRBJ2-7	.	.	CASSFPRQGGSYEQYF	TGTGCCAGCAGTTTCCCCCGACAGGGAGGCTCCTACGAGCAGTACTTC
TRBV28	TRBJ1-1	.	TRBD1	CASKIDRGLYRGDTEAFF	TGTGCCAGCAAAATCGACAGGGGGCTTTATCGCGGTGACACTGAAGCTTTCTTT
TRBV25-1	TRBJ1-2	.	.	CASSEDGFYGYTF	TGTGCCAGCAGTGAGGACGGCTTCTATGGCTACACCTTC
TRBV9	TRBJ2-7	once	TRBD2	CASSGTLTSGNYEQYF	TGTGCCAGCAGCGGAACTTTGACTAGCGGAAACTACGAGCAGTACTTC
TRBV4-3	TRBJ1-5	once	.	CASSQERATAPNQPQHF	TGCGCCAGCAGCCAAGAACGGGCCACTGCCCCCAATCAGCCCCAGCATTTT
TRBV27	TRBJ2-7	.	TRBD1	CASSSQIQGALAYEQYF	TGTGCCAGCAGTTCCCAGATTCAGGGGGCTCTTGCCTACGAGCAGTACTTC
TRBV27	TRBJ2-1	.	.	CASTTLGADEQFF	TGTGCCAGCACCACGCTCGGGGCCGATGAGCAGTTCTTC
TRBV27	TRBJ1-1	.	.	CASSLSPGAGDTEAFF	TGTGCCAGCAGTTTATCGCCGGGGGCTGGGGACACTGAAGCTTTCTTT
TRBV28	TRBJ2-3	once	.	CASSIRMSTDTQYF	TGTGCCAGCAGTATTCGCATGAGCACAGATACGCAGTATTTT
TRBV6-5	TRBJ2-2	.	.	CASSYSQGYTGELFF	TGTGCCAGCAGTTACTCTCAGGGATATACCGGGGAGCTGTTTTTT
TRBV4-1	TRBJ1-1	.	.	CASSEVSDTEAFF	TGCGCCAGCAGCGAGGTATCGGACACTGAAGCTTTCTTT
TRBV7-9	TRBJ1-5	.	.	CASTGARDQPQHF	TGTGCCAGCACAGGAGCGCGGGATCAGCCCCAGCATTTT
TRBV29-1	TRBJ1-1	.	.	CTSGGAARTEAFF	TGCACCTCAGGAGGGGCGGCGCGTACTGAAGCTTTCTTT
TRBV28	TRBJ1-2	.	.	CASSLWLRQPDAPGYTF	TGTGCCAGCAGTTTATGGCTTCGACAGCCAGATGCCCCAGGCTACACCTTC
TRBV19	TRBJ2-6	.	.	CASSIDPDRSSGANVLTF	TGTGCCAGTAGTATAGATCCGGACAGAAGCTCTGGGGCCAACGTCCTGACTTTC
TRBV29-1	TRBJ2-5	.	TRBD1	CSAEQGARETQYF	TGCAGCGCAGAACAGGGGGCACGGGAGACCCAGTACTTC
TRBV5-1	TRBJ2-2	.	TRBD2	CASSWEGSRWTGELFF	TGCGCCAGCAGCTGGGAGGGGAGCAGGTGGACCGGGGAGCTGTTTTTT
TRBV7-9	TRBJ2-7	.	.	CAGSSDPAGSGEQYF	TGTGCCGGCTCGTCGGATCCGGCGGGCTCGGGGGAGCAGTACTTC
TRBV27	TRBJ2-3	.	.	CASSLSGTQYF	TGTGCCAGCAGTTTATCGGGTACGCAGTATTTT
TRBV4-3	TRBJ1-1	few	.	CASSLQRNTEAFF	TGCGCCAGCAGCCTTCAGAGGAACACTGAAGCTTTCTTT
TRBV5-1	TRBJ2-2	.	.	CASSPGPGNTGELFF	TGCGCCAGCAGCCCGGGACCGGGAAACACCGGGGAGCTGTTTTTT
TRBV19	TRBJ1-1	.	.	CASSMVQEMNTEAFF	TGTGCCAGTAGTATGGTTCAGGAAATGAACACTGAAGCTTTCTTT
TRBV29-1	TRBJ2-1	.	.	CSVIGPQHDEQFF	TGCAGCGTCATCGGCCCACAGCACGATGAGCAGTTCTTC
TRBV10-3	TRBJ2-4	.	TRBD2	CAISEGLGLVFGTKNIQYF	TGTGCCATCAGTGAAGGGTTGGGACTAGTCTTCGGAACCAAAAACATTCAGTACTTC
TRBV7-9	TRBJ1-1	.	TRBD1	CASSQIPGQLNTEAFF	TGTGCCAGCAGTCAGATCCCGGGACAGCTGAACACTGAAGCTTTCTTT
TRBV21-1	TRBJ1-1	.	.	CASSKNRGDAFF	TGTGCCAGCAGCAAAAACAGGGGAGATGCTTTCTTT
TRBV5-1	TRBJ2-7	.	.	CASSFFAMNRAVTYEQYF	TGCGCCAGCAGCTTTTTCGCCATGAACAGGGCTGTTACCTACGAGCAGTACTTC
TRBV6-1	TRBJ2-3	.	TRBD2	CASSEVWTSGTSDTQYF	TGTGCCAGCAGTGAAGTTTGGACTAGCGGGACCTCAGATACGCAGTATTTT
TRBV7-2	TRBJ2-7	.	.	CASGSSSSYEQYF	TGTGCCAGCGGGTCTTCGAGCTCCTACGAGCAGTACTTC
TRBV12-5	TRBJ1-1	.	TRBD1	CASGLYHKQGAEAFF	TGTGCTAGTGGTCTTTACCACAAACAGGGGGCTGAAGCTTTCTTT
TRBV6-6	TRBJ1-1	.	.	CASSQNREKWNTEAFF	TGTGCCAGCAGCCAAAACAGGGAAAAATGGAACACTGAAGCTTTCTTT
TRBV27	TRBJ1-1	.	TRBD1	CASSPHYGTDTEAFF	TGTGCCAGCAGTCCGCATTATGGGACAGACACTGAAGCTTTCTTT
TRBV28	TRBJ1-5	.	.	CASRRGEGNQPQHF	TGTGCCAGCAGGAGAGGGGAGGGCAATCAGCCCCAGCATTTT
TRBV13	TRBJ2-3	.	.	CASSPTTTDTQYF	TGTGCCAGCAGCCCTACTACTACAGATACGCAGTATTTT
TRBV19	TRBJ1-4	.	.	CASSPPRVVAEKLFF	TGTGCCAGTAGTCCCCCGAGGGTTGTAGCCGAAAAACTGTTTTTT
TRBV6-5	TRBJ2-7	.	.	CASSYSPGLMRYEQYF	TGTGCCAGCAGTTACTCCCCGGGACTTATGAGATACGAGCAGTACTTC
TRBV30	TRBJ1-2	once	TRBD1	CAWSVREGRQGAFPHISYGYTF	TGTGCCTGGAGTGTACGTGAAGGTCGACAGGGGGCCTTTCCGCACATTTCGTATGGCTACACCTTC
TRBV6-6	TRBJ2-7	.	.	CASSYSLDYEQYF	TGTGCCAGCAGTTACTCTTTAGACTACGAGCAGTACTTC
TRBV28	TRBJ2-1	.	TRBD2	CASSPGLVDNEQFF	TGTGCCAGCAGCCCGGGACTAGTTGACAATGAGCAGTTCTTC
TRBV10-1	TRBJ1-1	.	TRBD1	CASSDSGQRGTEAFF	TGCGCCAGCAGTGATTCGGGACAGCGAGGGACTGAAGCTTTCTTT
TRBV6-5	TRBJ1-4	.	.	CASRGGDNEKLFF	TGTGCCAGCCGGGGTGGGGATAATGAAAAACTGTTTTTT
TRBV9	TRBJ2-1	.	TRBD2	CASSPTSGRGNEQFF	TGTGCCAGCAGCCCCACTAGCGGGAGGGGCAATGAGCAGTTCTTC
TRBV7-3	TRBJ1-2	.	.	CASSLNPGVYGYTF	TGTGCCAGCAGCTTAAATCCGGGAGTCTATGGCTACACCTTC
TRBV5-1	TRBJ2-3	.	TRBD1	CASSLTGGESTDTQYF	TGCGCCAGCAGCTTGACAGGGGGCGAGTCCACAGATACGCAGTATTTT
TRBV27	TRBJ2-1	.	TRBD2	CASSTRLRSGGYNEQFF	TGTGCCAGCAGTACCCGCCTCAGGAGCGGGGGATACAATGAGCAGTTCTTC
TRBV4-1	TRBJ2-1	once	.	CASSQGTGTRRDNEQFF	TGCGCCAGCAGCCAAGGTACCGGGACACGGAGGGACAATGAGCAGTTCTTC
TRBV19	TRBJ1-2	.	TRBD1	CATRDSYYGYTF	TGTGCTACCCGGGACAGCTACTATGGCTACACCTTC
TRBV7-9	TRBJ1-2	.	.	CASSLFSNYGYTF	TGTGCCAGCAGCCTCTTTTCTAACTATGGCTACACCTTC
TRBV7-9	TRBJ1-1	few	.	CASSGGNTEAFF	TGTGCCAGCAGCGGGGGTAACACTGAAGCTTTCTTT
TRBV27	TRBJ1-5	few	.	CASSLRFNQPQHF	TGTGCCAGCAGTTTACGGTTTAATCAGCCCCAGCATTTT
TRBV9	TRBJ2-3	.	TRBD2	CASSANPGTSGLTDTQYF	TGTGCCAGCAGCGCGAACCCAGGGACTAGCGGTCTCACAGATACGCAGTATTTT
TRBV9	TRBJ1-1	.	.	CASSVGTANTEAFF	TGTGCCAGCAGCGTGGGGACGGCGAACACTGAAGCTTTCTTT
TRBV19	TRBJ1-1	few	.	CASSITVNTEAFF	TGTGCCAGTAGTATAACAGTGAACACTGAAGCTTTCTTT
TRBV13	TRBJ2-3	.	.	CASRVVNTDTQYF	TGTGCCAGCAGAGTCGTAAACACAGATACGCAGTATTTT
TRBV6-1	TRBJ1-5	.	.	CASSEVEALYSNQPQHF	TGTGCCAGCAGTGAGGTGGAGGCACTGTATAGCAATCAGCCCCAGCATTTT